This TCR beta chain was retrieved from a study of cytomegalovirus exposure and HLA in healthy donors. Study-wide results and caveats: The authors listed 164 TCR beta chains as cytomegalovirus-associated. Whilst most TCR sequences proved rare, a subset of public TCRs occurred across many donors. According to a subsequent analysis, TCR clusters from the first cohort were inclined to appear together in the 120 validation repertoires.

TCRdb keeps only in-frame clones here, not all; method: immunoSEQ multiplex PCR. The table shows some 140,000 clones, with around nine tenths occurring only once. This CDR3 is 16 amino acids long. With 1 base clipped from V and 0 bases from J, the junction kept 0 bases outside the gene matches. Germline lookup yields CDR1 SGHRS and CDR2 YFSETQ. Comments on this clone: Its antigen is not identified. The sample has other DNA sequences that encode this CDR3 too.

The chain carries TRBV5-1 and TRBJ2-1; TRBD2 matches 11 bases. Sequencing used PBMCs. This receptor was identified in a man aged 18 to 30 in good health and CMV-seropositive. CDR3 DNA sequence: TGCGCCAGCAGCTTGACTAGCGGGAGCTCCTACAATGAGCAGTTCTTC. It yields the protein CASSLTSGSSYNEQFF.